A selection of T cell receptor beta chains follows, all from one sample in a study of post-analysis software for immune sequencing data. TCRdb itself ran the PCR reads through MiXCR, one entry per CDR3 protein. The repertoire consists of about half a million distinct CDR3 sequences, with under 55% occurring once and the leading ten covering around 10%. Sequenced sample: blood. The receptors here all came from a girl between 10 and 17 years old with multiple sclerosis. Both conserved end residues are part of each CDR3. The order of the fields is D gene, V gene, J gene, clone size, CDR3 protein, CDR3 DNA. The D gene is left open where the match is weak. A clone size is listed for some rows: how often the clone was seen (once, few, many), or a class if it is expanded.

D gene: NA; V gene: TRBV20-1; J gene: TRBJ2-3; clone size: NA; CDR3 protein: CSAEVRDTQYF; CDR3 DNA: TGCAGTGCCGAGGTCCGAGATACGCAGTATTTT
D gene: TRBD1; V gene: TRBV29-1; J gene: TRBJ1-1; clone size: NA; CDR3 protein: CSVGRTGTEAFF; CDR3 DNA: TGCAGCGTTGGGAGGACAGGCACTGAAGCTTTCTTT
D gene: NA; V gene: TRBV29-1; J gene: TRBJ2-1; clone size: NA; CDR3 protein: CSVEGGGRYSYNEQFF; CDR3 DNA: TGCAGCGTTGAAGGGGGGGGCAGATACTCCTACAATGAGCAGTTCTTC
D gene: NA; V gene: TRBV20-1; J gene: TRBJ2-7; clone size: NA; CDR3 protein: CSALVGGSYEQYF; CDR3 DNA: TGCAGTGCCCTAGTAGGAGGTTCCTACGAGCAGTACTTC
D gene: TRBD1; V gene: TRBV4-2; J gene: TRBJ2-4; clone size: NA; CDR3 protein: CASSQAMGQGVQNIQYF; CDR3 DNA: TGTGCCAGCAGCCAAGCGATGGGACAGGGGGTCCAAAACATTCAGTACTTC
D gene: NA; V gene: TRBV5-4; J gene: TRBJ1-2; clone size: NA; CDR3 protein: CASTGGGVDYGYTF; CDR3 DNA: TGTGCCAGCACCGGGGGTGGGGTGGACTATGGCTACACCTTC
D gene: TRBD2; V gene: TRBV5-1; J gene: TRBJ2-3; clone size: NA; CDR3 protein: CASSLGGLAGLTDTQYF; CDR3 DNA: TGCGCCAGCAGCTTGGGGGGACTAGCGGGCCTCACAGATACGCAGTATTTT
D gene: NA; V gene: TRBV4-1; J gene: TRBJ2-1; clone size: many; CDR3 protein: CASSQETEQFF; CDR3 DNA: TGCGCCAGCAGCCAGGAGACAGAGCAGTTCTTC
D gene: TRBD1; V gene: TRBV5-5; J gene: TRBJ1-6; clone size: few; CDR3 protein: CASSVGDRSNSPLHF; CDR3 DNA: TGTGCCAGCAGTGTGGGGGACAGGAGTAATTCACCCCTCCACTTT
D gene: NA; V gene: TRBV4-1; J gene: TRBJ2-1; clone size: NA; CDR3 protein: CASGESLGGTKENEQFF; CDR3 DNA: TGCGCCAGCGGCGAATCTCTAGGGGGGACAAAAGAGAATGAGCAGTTCTTC
D gene: NA; V gene: TRBV3-1; J gene: TRBJ1-2; clone size: NA; CDR3 protein: CASSQPGLKDYGYTF; CDR3 DNA: TGTGCCAGCAGCCAACCTGGCCTAAAGGACTATGGCTACACCTTC
D gene: NA; V gene: TRBV29-1; J gene: TRBJ2-6; clone size: few; CDR3 protein: CSVEVGGANVLTF; CDR3 DNA: TGCAGCGTTGAAGTAGGTGGGGCCAACGTCCTGACTTTC
D gene: TRBD2; V gene: TRBV11-1; J gene: TRBJ2-1; clone size: NA; CDR3 protein: CASSLGPSGPYNEQFF; CDR3 DNA: TGTGCCAGCAGCTTAGGGCCTAGCGGGCCCTACAATGAGCAGTTCTTC
D gene: NA; V gene: TRBV12-3/TRBV12-4; J gene: TRBJ2-7; clone size: few; CDR3 protein: CASRLSRSSYEQYF; CDR3 DNA: TGTGCCAGCAGACTATCCAGGAGCTCCTACGAGCAGTACTTC
D gene: TRBD2; V gene: TRBV7-8; J gene: TRBJ2-5; clone size: NA; CDR3 protein: CASSLGGTSGLETQYF; CDR3 DNA: TGTGCCAGCAGCTTAGGCGGGACTAGCGGCTTGGAGACCCAGTACTTC
D gene: TRBD2; V gene: TRBV7-2; J gene: TRBJ2-1; clone size: NA; CDR3 protein: CASSFRPLAASNEQFF; CDR3 DNA: TGTGCCAGCAGTTTTAGGCCCCTAGCGGCAAGCAATGAGCAGTTCTTC
D gene: NA; V gene: TRBV4-2; J gene: TRBJ2-5; clone size: few; CDR3 protein: CASSQDARGETQYF; CDR3 DNA: TGTGCCAGCAGCCAAGATGCGAGGGGAGAGACCCAGTACTTC
D gene: NA; V gene: TRBV28; J gene: TRBJ2-1; clone size: NA; CDR3 protein: CASSDGGGRGNEQFF; CDR3 DNA: TGTGCCAGCAGTGACGGGGGCGGGAGAGGGAATGAGCAGTTCTTC
D gene: NA; V gene: TRBV27; J gene: TRBJ2-1; clone size: NA; CDR3 protein: CASSLAQGPAAPEQFF; CDR3 DNA: TGTGCCAGCAGTTTAGCCCAAGGACCAGCGGCGCCTGAGCAGTTCTTC
D gene: TRBD2; V gene: TRBV4-3; J gene: TRBJ2-1; clone size: few; CDR3 protein: CASSQDRGGLADNEQFF; CDR3 DNA: TGCGCCAGCAGCCAAGATCGGGGGGGACTAGCGGACAATGAGCAGTTCTTC
D gene: TRBD1; V gene: TRBV7-2; J gene: TRBJ1-2; clone size: few; CDR3 protein: CASSLTGLNYGYTF; CDR3 DNA: TGTGCCAGCAGCCTGACAGGGCTCAACTATGGCTACACCTTC
D gene: TRBD2; V gene: TRBV11-2; J gene: TRBJ2-7; clone size: few; CDR3 protein: CASSLNSAGGPYEQYF; CDR3 DNA: TGTGCCAGCAGCTTAAATTCCGCGGGAGGGCCCTACGAGCAGTACTTC
D gene: TRBD1; V gene: TRBV4-1; J gene: TRBJ1-2; clone size: NA; CDR3 protein: CASSQEDTGGGYTF; CDR3 DNA: TGCGCCAGCAGCCAAGAAGATACAGGGGGGGGCTACACCTTC
D gene: NA; V gene: TRBV14; J gene: TRBJ2-5; clone size: NA; CDR3 protein: CASSEAPIDYNEQYF; CDR3 DNA: TGTGCCAGCAGCGAGGCGCCAATAGACTACAATGAGCAGTACTTC
D gene: TRBD2; V gene: TRBV28; J gene: TRBJ2-2; clone size: NA; CDR3 protein: CASSSPTSGSGTGELFF; CDR3 DNA: TGTGCCAGCAGTTCACCCACTAGCGGGAGTGGCACCGGGGAGCTGTTTTTT
D gene: TRBD1; V gene: TRBV5-1; J gene: TRBJ2-7; clone size: many; CDR3 protein: CASSTGQGYEQYF; CDR3 DNA: TGCGCCAGCAGCACCGGACAGGGCTACGAGCAGTACTTC
D gene: NA; V gene: TRBV29-1; J gene: TRBJ1-5; clone size: few; CDR3 protein: CSVRQDGSNQPQHF; CDR3 DNA: TGCAGCGTACGTCAGGACGGCAGCAATCAGCCCCAGCATTTT